The source of this TCR beta chain is a study of patients and donors after allogeneic stem cell transplantation. TCRdb re-derived calls from the RT-PCR reads in MiXCR, one entry per CDR3 protein. Among some 880,000 distinct CDR3 sequences listed, about 20% were seen once. Between the trimmed V and J ends, which lost 1 base and 0 bases, there was a span of 13 bases. Germline CDR1 SGHDN, CDR2 FVKESK. The CDR3 totals 17 residues. This clonotype was obtained from a human donor who was either an allogeneic HSCT recipient or a stem cell or donor lymphocyte infusion donor (not recorded which). It is not recorded whose cells these are; they may come from a transplant donor. The sequenced material came from blood, either unsorted or a sorted T cell fraction (not recorded which). J is TRBJ2-1 and V is TRBV14, with a weak D call TRBD1 (6 bases). Here the CDR3 DNA reads TGTGCCAGCAGCCAAGTCAGGGGTCGGAGCTCCTACAATGAGCAGTTCTTC. Protein sequence: CASSQVRGRSSYNEQFF.